These T cell receptor beta chains were read from a single sample in a study of read filtering for tumor transcriptome and immune sequencing. Via MiXCR, TCRdb re-called the reads, giving one row per CDR3 protein. Of 39,000 or so distinct CDR3 sequences listed, around 15% were seen once; the top ten hold approximately 30%. Sequencing was performed on a population of CD138-negative cells sorted from bone marrow. The receptors come from a donor over 35 with multiple myeloma. CDR3s include the opening cysteine and the closing phenylalanine or tryptophan. The order of the fields is CDR3 DNA, CDR3 protein, D gene, clone size, J gene, V gene. A D gene is named only where the DNA matches it firmly. A row's size may be missing; if present it is once, few, many or a size class.

CDR3nt: TGCGCCAGCAGCTTGGGAACTAGCAATGAGCAGTTCTTC; CDR3aa: CASSLGTSNEQFF; d_gene: NA; abundance: NA; j_gene: TRBJ2-1; v_gene: TRBV5-1
CDR3nt: TGCAGTGCTGGCGGGACTAGCGGGAGCCATGAGCAGTTCTTC; CDR3aa: CSAGGTSGSHEQFF; d_gene: TRBD2; abundance: NA; j_gene: TRBJ2-1; v_gene: TRBV20-1
CDR3nt: TGTGCCAGCAGCTTAGGATTGCGGGAGTGGGCCGCCGGGGAGCTGTGCTTT; CDR3aa: CASSLGLREWAAGELCF; d_gene: TRBD2; abundance: NA; j_gene: TRBJ2-2; v_gene: TRBV7-9
CDR3nt: TGTGCCAGCAGAGGGACTAGCACAGATACGCAGTATTTT; CDR3aa: CASRGTSTDTQYF; d_gene: NA; abundance: many; j_gene: TRBJ2-3; v_gene: TRBV6-2/TRBV6-3
CDR3nt: TGCAGCGTTGACAGCTCCTACAATGAGCAGTTCTTC; CDR3aa: CSVDSSYNEQFF; d_gene: NA; abundance: medium-sized; j_gene: TRBJ2-1; v_gene: TRBV29-1
CDR3nt: TGTGCCAGCAGCCAAGATGCCGGGACTAGCGGGGATACGCAGTATTTT; CDR3aa: CASSQDAGTSGDTQYF; d_gene: TRBD2; abundance: many; j_gene: TRBJ2-3; v_gene: TRBV3-1
CDR3nt: TGTGCCAGCAGCGGGGATAATGAGCAGTTCTTC; CDR3aa: CASSGDNEQFF; d_gene: NA; abundance: many; j_gene: TRBJ2-1; v_gene: TRBV9
CDR3nt: TGTGCCGAGGGACGGGTATTAGATACGCCGTATTTT; CDR3aa: CAEGRVLDTPYF; d_gene: NA; abundance: NA; j_gene: TRBJ2-3; v_gene: TRBV7-9
CDR3nt: TGCGCCAGCAGTAACCCGGGACGTCTCCAAGAGACCCAGTACTTC; CDR3aa: CASSNPGRLQETQYF; d_gene: NA; abundance: NA; j_gene: TRBJ2-5; v_gene: TRBV6-2/TRBV6-3
CDR3nt: TGCAGTGCTAGAGAAGAGCGGGAGGCGAGCTCCTACAATGAGCAGTTCTTC; CDR3aa: CSAREEREASSYNEQFF; d_gene: TRBD2; abundance: many; j_gene: TRBJ2-1; v_gene: TRBV20-1
CDR3nt: TGTGCCAGCACCCTAGTGGGGGTCGGGGAGACCCAGTACTTC; CDR3aa: CASTLVGVGETQYF; d_gene: NA; abundance: many; j_gene: TRBJ2-5; v_gene: TRBV12-3/TRBV12-4
CDR3nt: TGTGCCAGCAGCTTAGCGGGACAGGAGACCTACAATGAGCAGTTCTTC; CDR3aa: CASSLAGQETYNEQFF; d_gene: TRBD1; abundance: many; j_gene: TRBJ2-1; v_gene: TRBV7-9
CDR3nt: TGTGCCAGCAGCCAAGATATGAGCGGGAGGGGGGGGTCCTACAATGAGCAGTTCTTC; CDR3aa: CASSQDMSGRGGSYNEQFF; d_gene: TRBD2; abundance: few; j_gene: TRBJ2-1; v_gene: TRBV3-1
CDR3nt: TGTGCCAGCAGTTCAAGCGGGTACACCGGGGAGCTGTTTTTT; CDR3aa: CASSSSGYTGELFF; d_gene: NA; abundance: NA; j_gene: TRBJ2-2; v_gene: TRBV12-3/TRBV12-4
CDR3nt: TGCGCCAGCAGCGGGGGCGGACTAGCGACTTCCTACGAGCAGTACTTC; CDR3aa: CASSGGGLATSYEQYF; d_gene: TRBD2; abundance: many; j_gene: TRBJ2-7; v_gene: TRBV5-1
CDR3nt: TGTGCCAGCAGCTTAGAACCGGGACATGGCCGTTTCTTC; CDR3aa: CASSLEPGHGRFF; d_gene: NA; abundance: medium-sized; j_gene: TRBJ2-1; v_gene: TRBV11-2
CDR3nt: TGTGCCAGCAGTGGGGAAAGGACAGACTCGAATGAAAAACTGTTTTTT; CDR3aa: CASSGERTDSNEKLFF; d_gene: NA; abundance: many; j_gene: TRBJ1-4; v_gene: TRBV2
CDR3nt: TGCAGTGCAGCTGACAGGGGGAGAGGCACTGAAGCTTTCTTT; CDR3aa: CSAADRGRGTEAFF; d_gene: TRBD1; abundance: many; j_gene: TRBJ1-1; v_gene: TRBV20-1
CDR3nt: TGCAGTGCTAGAACGACTAGCGGGCCTTACAATGAGCAGTTCTTC; CDR3aa: CSARTTSGPYNEQFF; d_gene: TRBD2; abundance: many; j_gene: TRBJ2-1; v_gene: TRBV20-1
CDR3nt: TGCAGTGCTAGAGGGCTAGCGGGAGTCAATGAGCAGTTCTTC; CDR3aa: CSARGLAGVNEQFF; d_gene: TRBD2; abundance: many; j_gene: TRBJ2-1; v_gene: TRBV20-1
CDR3nt: TGCAGCGCTGGGCCGACTAATGAAAAACTGTTTTTT; CDR3aa: CSAGPTNEKLFF; d_gene: NA; abundance: few; j_gene: TRBJ1-4; v_gene: TRBV29-1
CDR3nt: TGTGCCAGCAGTTACTCCCGAGCGGGCAACTCTGGCTACACCTTC; CDR3aa: CASSYSRAGNSGYTF; d_gene: NA; abundance: few; j_gene: TRBJ1-2; v_gene: TRBV6-5